This is a list of T cell receptor beta chains from one sample in a study of identical twins. Each CDR3 protein is one row after TCRdb ran MiXCR on the 5' RACE reads. The sample lists around 1.7 million distinct CDR3 sequences; around 29% were seen once. The specimen was cord blood. The receptors come from a newborn girl in good health. CDR3s include the opening cysteine and the closing phenylalanine or tryptophan. A D gene is named only where the DNA matches it firmly. Expanded clones get a size class; other rows say once, few or many, or leave the size out.

j_call d_call clone_size cdr3_length v_call cdr3_nt cdr3_aa
TRBJ2-7 TRBD2 - 15 TRBV6-1 TGTGCCAGCAAGAGTAGCGGGGCAAACCCCTACGAGCAGTACTTC CASKSSGANPYEQYF
TRBJ2-7 TRBD2 few 14 TRBV4-1 TGCGCCGGCAGCCAAGGACTAGCGGCCTACGAGCAGTACTTC CAGSQGLAAYEQYF
TRBJ1-6 - - 15 TRBV20-1 TGCAGTGCTAGCCGCCCTCCCTCCTATAATTCACCCCTCCACTTT CSASRPPSYNSPLHF
TRBJ2-3 TRBD2 - 16 TRBV10-3 TGTGCCATCAGTGACCTACTAGCGGGAGTTACAGATACGCAGTATTTT CAISDLLAGVTDTQYF
TRBJ1-1 TRBD1 few 16 TRBV27 TGTGCCAGCAGTTTATCCCCCGGGACAGGGCCCACTGAAGCTTTCTTT CASSLSPGTGPTEAFF
TRBJ2-5 TRBD1 few 15 TRBV10-3 TGTGCCATCAGCCGGGACAGCCCCCATCAAGAGACCCAGTACTTC CAISRDSPHQETQYF
TRBJ2-3 TRBD2 - 20 TRBV20-1 TGCAGTGCTAGAGGGGTTCGTGGTAGCGGGAGATTGGCGTACACAGATACGCAGTATTTT CSARGVRGSGRLAYTDTQYF
TRBJ1-2 TRBD1 - 14 TRBV20-1 TGCAGTGCTCCTGAACAGGGGACCAACTATGGCTACACCTTC CSAPEQGTNYGYTF
TRBJ2-7 - few 13 TRBV5-1 TGCGCCAGCCTCCGGGACGGCTTCTACGAGCAGTACTTC CASLRDGFYEQYF
TRBJ2-7 TRBD2 once 14 TRBV7-2 TGTGCCAGCAGCACCCCGGGAGGTCTAGAGGCCCAGTACTTC CASSTPGGLEAQYF
TRBJ2-7 - - 14 TRBV20-1 TGCAGTGCTAGTAGGGGACAACCCCTAAGTGAGCAGTACTTC CSASRGQPLSEQYF
TRBJ2-7 - - 14 TRBV3-1 TGTGCCAGCAGCCACTTGGGCAGGGCCTACGAGCAGTACTTC CASSHLGRAYEQYF
TRBJ2-7 - few 15 TRBV2 TGTGCCAGCAGTGAAGTGGGATTTGGTCCCTACGAGCAGTACTTC CASSEVGFGPYEQYF
TRBJ1-1 TRBD1 few 17 TRBV20-1 TGCAGTGCTAGAGATCCGGGACAGGGGCCGATGAACACTGAAGCTTTCTTT CSARDPGQGPMNTEAFF
TRBJ2-1 - few 15 TRBV20-1 TGCAGTGCTAGAGGAGCCTACCCGGTCGTCGGTGAGCAGTTCTTC CSARGAYPVVGEQFF
TRBJ2-3 - few 14 TRBV10-3 TGTGCCATCAGTGAGTCGGGCAGCTCGGGTACGCAGTATTTT CAISESGSSGTQYF
TRBJ2-7 TRBD1 few 15 TRBV7-9 TGTGCCAGCCTGGGCAGGGGGCGTCAGGAGAACGAGCAGTACTTC CASLGRGRQENEQYF
TRBJ2-3 - - 15 TRBV24-1 TGTGCCACCAGTCAAGTCGGGTTGGGGGCAGATACGCAGTATTTT CATSQVGLGADTQYF
TRBJ2-5 - few 15 TRBV20-1 TGCAGTGCTAGAGCTGTGGACTACCACCAAGAGACCCAGTACTTC CSARAVDYHQETQYF
TRBJ2-3 - - 15 TRBV11-2 TGTGCCAGCAGCCCGTGGTTGCCGGCCCCAGATACGCAGTATTTT CASSPWLPAPDTQYF
TRBJ2-7 TRBD2 - 17 TRBV20-1 TGCAGTGCTAGAGGGGGAGGACTAGCGGGAGGTTTTAGCGAGCAGTACTTC CSARGGGLAGGFSEQYF
TRBJ2-1 TRBD2 few 16 TRBV4-1 TGCGCCAGCAGCCAAGTTGTGATAGCGGGGCCCCTAGGGCAGTTCTTC CASSQVVIAGPLGQFF
TRBJ2-2 TRBD2 - 14 TRBV5-1 TGCGCCAGCAGCTTTCTAGCGGGAGATGGGGAGCTGTTTTTT CASSFLAGDGELFF
TRBJ2-5 - - 15 TRBV7-2 TGTGCCAGCACGACGCGGGGGCATTGGGAAGAGACCCAGTACTTC CASTTRGHWEETQYF
TRBJ2-1 TRBD2 - 17 TRBV2 TGTGCCAGCCTACCACTAGCGGGAGTTCCTCTCTACAATGGGCAGTTCTTC CASLPLAGVPLYNGQFF
TRBJ1-4 - - 15 TRBV27 TGTGCCAGCAGTTTATCTCCAGCCTTTAATGAAAAACTGTTTTTT CASSLSPAFNEKLFF
TRBJ1-4 - - 14 TRBV14 TGTGCCAGCAGCCGGGGCCGACTCGCGGAAAAACTGTTTTTT CASSRGRLAEKLFF
TRBJ2-5 - - 16 TRBV12-3/TRBV12-4 TGTGCCAGCAGTCCTACCCGGGGAAGGGAGGAAGAGACCCAGTACTTC CASSPTRGREEETQYF
TRBJ1-2 - - 13 TRBV20-1 TGCAGTCGCAAGAAGGGGGAAGACTATGGCTACACCTTC CSRKKGEDYGYTF
TRBJ2-7 - many 12 TRBV10-2 TGCGCCAGCAGTGAGACCCTCTACGAGCAGTACTTC CASSETLYEQYF
TRBJ2-7 - few 14 TRBV19 TGTGCCAGTAGTATTTCCCCCCCGGCTTACGAGCAGTACTTC CASSISPPAYEQYF
TRBJ1-5 - - 13 TRBV28 TGTGCCAGCAGTTTAAGCGGTATTTCGCCCCAGCATTTT CASSLSGISPQHF
TRBJ2-7 - - 15 TRBV12-3/TRBV12-4 TGTGCCAGCAGCTCGACAGCCTATCATTCTTACGGGCAGTACTTC CASSSTAYHSYGQYF
TRBJ2-1 TRBD2 many 15 TRBV6-5 TGTGCCAGCAGTCCCGGGACTAGCAACTACAATGAGCAGTTCTTC CASSPGTSNYNEQFF
TRBJ1-1 - - 15 TRBV6-2/TRBV6-3 TGTGCCAGCAGTTACATTGGGACACCGAACACTGAAGCTTTCTTT CASSYIGTPNTEAFF
TRBJ2-5 - few 13 TRBV9 TGTGCCAGCAGCGCCGCGGCGAGGGAGACCCAGTACTTC CASSAAARETQYF
TRBJ2-3 TRBD1 - 15 TRBV6-5 TGTGCCAGCAGTTACTCGTGGGACAGCACAGATACGCGGTATTTT CASSYSWDSTDTRYF
TRBJ2-3 TRBD2 - 15 TRBV20-1 TGCAGTGCTAGAAGAGAGGCTAGCGGCCAAGATACGCAGTATTTT CSARREASGQDTQYF
TRBJ2-3 TRBD2 - 16 TRBV6-2/TRBV6-3 TGTGCCAGCAGTAAACAGCGGGGGGGCCTCACAGATACGCAGTATTTT CASSKQRGGLTDTQYF
TRBJ2-1 TRBD2 few 16 TRBV7-9 TGTGCCAGCAGCTTAGTCGGGACTAGCGGGAGAAGCGAGCAGTTCTTC CASSLVGTSGRSEQFF